These 9 T cell receptor beta chains share one sample of origin, sequenced in a study of blood T cell repertoires in COVID-19. Only in-frame clones appear in the TCRdb table, and some are missing; sequencing was by immunoSEQ multiplex PCR. This sample has 350,000 to 450,000 clones, with 89% found just once. Source material: peripheral blood. Receptors were obtained from a woman in her 40s with COVID-19, enrolled during active disease.

The V gene is TRBV27, the J gene TRBJ2-7, with D unresolved. The V end was cut by 5 bases, the J end by 6 bases, with 14 bases between. The V gene's germline CDR1 is MNHEY and CDR2 SMNVEV (reference sequence). The CDR3 extends over 13 amino acids. The CDR3 region is CASSLVPGFEQYF. The DNA of the CDR3 is TGTGCCAGCAGTCTAGTCCCCGGCTTCGAGCAGTACTTC.

CDR3 protein: CASSLDAGVPGYTF. CDR3 nucleotides: TGCGCCAGCAGCTTGGACGCAGGGGTGCCTGGCTACACCTTC. The chain employs TRBV5-1 and TRBJ1-2; D possibly corresponds to TRBD1 (6 bases). Trimming took off 0 bases at V and 7 bases at J, with 13 bases between the two ends. CDR1 is SGHRS and CDR2 is YFSETQ in the germline V gene. This CDR3 region has 14 residues.

This chain links TRBV6-5 with TRBJ2-7, with TRBD2 as a possible D gene (6 bases). Trimming pared 5 bases from V and 0 bases from J, leaving 14 bases between. The CDR3 runs to 15 residues. Germline CDR1 is MNHEY and CDR2 is SVGAGI. CDR3 in DNA: TGTGCCAGCAGTCCCCGTGGAGGGAGCTCCTACGAGCAGTACTTC. Encoded protein: CASSPRGGSSYEQYF.

This chain's CDR3 is CASSLVSQGSYGYTF. CDR3 bases: TGTGCCAGCAGCTTAGTTTCTCAGGGGAGCTATGGCTACACCTTC. The rearrangement links TRBV7-2 to TRBJ1-2; a weak D match, TRBD1 (6 bases). V shed 1 base and J shed 4 bases, with 13 bases lying between them. CDR3 length: 15 residues. Germline CDR1 is SGHTA and CDR2 is FQGNSA.

The chain is built from TRBV18 and TRBJ2-1; 8 bases line up with TRBD1. V was clipped by 1 base and J by 4 bases; unmatched bases: 6. The CDR3 length is 16 residues. The germline CDR1 and CDR2 sequences are KGHSH and LQKENI. The CDR3 sequence is CASSPLRQGTYNEQFF. CDR3 nucleotide sequence: TGTGCCAGCTCACCACTAAGACAGGGGACTTACAATGAGCAGTTCTTC.

This chain links TRBV5-1 with TRBJ1-5; TRBD1 aligns across 11 bases. The CDR3 is 15 amino acids. Looked up from germline, CDR1 is SGHRS and CDR2 is YFSETQ. The J segment lost 3 bases and the V segment lost 4 bases, leaving 3 bases of the junction unmatched. The chain's CDR3 is CASSPDRGLNQPQHF. CDR3 nucleotides: TGCGCCAGCAGCCCGGACAGGGGGCTCAATCAGCCCCAGCATTTT. Full variable domain (outside the CDR3, taken from reference TRBV5-1 and TRBJ1-5): KAGVTQTPRYLIKTRGQQVTLSCSPISGHRSVSWYQQTPGQGLQFLFEYFSETQRNKGNFPGRFSGRQFSNSRSEMNVSTLELGDSALYLCASSPDRGLNQPQHFGDGTRLSIL.

This chain links TRBV6-5 with TRBJ1-1; TRBD1 matches at 8 bases. The CDR3 length is 14 residues. With 6 bases clipped from V and 2 bases from J, the junction kept 5 bases outside the gene matches. The germline CDR1 and CDR2 sequences are MNHEY and SVGAGI. CDR3 nucleotide sequence: TGTGCCAGCAGCCGACAGGGGCGCAACACTGAAGCTTTCTTT. Its translation: CASSRQGRNTEAFF.

The genes are TRBV4-1 and TRBJ1-2, with D perhaps matching TRBD1 (6 bases). Germline V gives CDR1 MGHRA, CDR2 YSYEKL. Trimming took 0 bases from V and 4 from J, leaving 9 bases between them. The CDR3 runs to 14 residues. CDR3: CASSQDLDSYGYTF. In DNA, the CDR3 is TGCGCCAGCAGCCAAGATTTGGACAGCTATGGCTACACCTTC.

For this clone: Sequence at one end of the junction differs from germline and may be a read error. The chain is built from TRBV20-1 and TRBJ2-7; TRBD1 agrees at 10 bases. CDR3 length: 11 amino acids. CDR1 and CDR2 from the germline V gene are DFQATT and SNEGSKA (reference sequence). The CDR3 DNA reads TGCAGTGCCATAGACCGGGACAGGGGACTATTC. It translates to CSAIDRDRGLF.